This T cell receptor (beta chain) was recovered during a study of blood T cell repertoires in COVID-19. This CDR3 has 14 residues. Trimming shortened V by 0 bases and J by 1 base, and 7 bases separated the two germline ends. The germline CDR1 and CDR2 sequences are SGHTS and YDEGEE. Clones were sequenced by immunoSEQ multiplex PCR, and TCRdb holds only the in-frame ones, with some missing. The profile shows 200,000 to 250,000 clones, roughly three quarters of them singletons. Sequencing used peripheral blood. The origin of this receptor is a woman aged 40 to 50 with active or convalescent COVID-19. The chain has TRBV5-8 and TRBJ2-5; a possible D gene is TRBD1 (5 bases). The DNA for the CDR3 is TGTGCCAGCAGCTTGGGCAGGGTCCAAGAGACCCAGTACTTC. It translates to CASSLGRVQETQYF.